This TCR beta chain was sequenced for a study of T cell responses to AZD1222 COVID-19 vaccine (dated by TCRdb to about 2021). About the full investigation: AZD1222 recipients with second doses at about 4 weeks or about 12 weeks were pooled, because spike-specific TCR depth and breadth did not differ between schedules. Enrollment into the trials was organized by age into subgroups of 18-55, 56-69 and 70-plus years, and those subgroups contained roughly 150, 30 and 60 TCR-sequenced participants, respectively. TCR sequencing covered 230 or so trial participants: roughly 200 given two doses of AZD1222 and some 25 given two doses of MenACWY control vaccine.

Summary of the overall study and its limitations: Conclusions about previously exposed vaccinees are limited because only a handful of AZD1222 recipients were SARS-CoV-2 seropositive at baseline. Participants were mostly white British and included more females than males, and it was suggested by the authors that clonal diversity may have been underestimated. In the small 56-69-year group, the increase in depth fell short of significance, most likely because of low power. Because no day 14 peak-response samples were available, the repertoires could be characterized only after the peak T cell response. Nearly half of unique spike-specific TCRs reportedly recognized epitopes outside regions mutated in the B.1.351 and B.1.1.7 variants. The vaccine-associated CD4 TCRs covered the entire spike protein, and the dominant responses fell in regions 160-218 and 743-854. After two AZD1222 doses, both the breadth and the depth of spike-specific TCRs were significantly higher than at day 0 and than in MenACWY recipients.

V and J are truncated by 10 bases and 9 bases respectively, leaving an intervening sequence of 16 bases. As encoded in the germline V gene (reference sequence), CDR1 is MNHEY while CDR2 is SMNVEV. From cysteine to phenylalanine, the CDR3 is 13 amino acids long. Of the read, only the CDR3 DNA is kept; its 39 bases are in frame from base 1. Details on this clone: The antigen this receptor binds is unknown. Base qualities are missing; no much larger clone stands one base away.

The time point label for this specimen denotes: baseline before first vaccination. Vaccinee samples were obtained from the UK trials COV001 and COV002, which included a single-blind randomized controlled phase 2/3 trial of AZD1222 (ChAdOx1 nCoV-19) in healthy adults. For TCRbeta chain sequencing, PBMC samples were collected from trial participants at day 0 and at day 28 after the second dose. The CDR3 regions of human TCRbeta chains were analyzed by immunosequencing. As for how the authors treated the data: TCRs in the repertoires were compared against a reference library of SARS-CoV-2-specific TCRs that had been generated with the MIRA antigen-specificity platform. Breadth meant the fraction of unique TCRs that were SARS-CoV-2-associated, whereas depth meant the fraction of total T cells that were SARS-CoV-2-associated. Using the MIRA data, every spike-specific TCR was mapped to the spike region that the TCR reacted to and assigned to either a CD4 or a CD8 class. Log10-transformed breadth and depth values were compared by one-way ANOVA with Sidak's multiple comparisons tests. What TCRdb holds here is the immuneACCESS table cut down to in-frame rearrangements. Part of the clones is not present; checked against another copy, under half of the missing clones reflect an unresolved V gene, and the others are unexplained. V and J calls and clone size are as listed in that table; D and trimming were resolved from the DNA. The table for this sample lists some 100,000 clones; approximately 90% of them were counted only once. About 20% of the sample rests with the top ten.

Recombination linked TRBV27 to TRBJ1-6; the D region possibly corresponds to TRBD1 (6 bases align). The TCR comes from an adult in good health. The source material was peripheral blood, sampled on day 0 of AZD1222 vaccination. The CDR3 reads CATRRTESSPLHF. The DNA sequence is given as TGTGCCACCCGCCGGACAGAGAGTTCACCCCTCCACTTT.